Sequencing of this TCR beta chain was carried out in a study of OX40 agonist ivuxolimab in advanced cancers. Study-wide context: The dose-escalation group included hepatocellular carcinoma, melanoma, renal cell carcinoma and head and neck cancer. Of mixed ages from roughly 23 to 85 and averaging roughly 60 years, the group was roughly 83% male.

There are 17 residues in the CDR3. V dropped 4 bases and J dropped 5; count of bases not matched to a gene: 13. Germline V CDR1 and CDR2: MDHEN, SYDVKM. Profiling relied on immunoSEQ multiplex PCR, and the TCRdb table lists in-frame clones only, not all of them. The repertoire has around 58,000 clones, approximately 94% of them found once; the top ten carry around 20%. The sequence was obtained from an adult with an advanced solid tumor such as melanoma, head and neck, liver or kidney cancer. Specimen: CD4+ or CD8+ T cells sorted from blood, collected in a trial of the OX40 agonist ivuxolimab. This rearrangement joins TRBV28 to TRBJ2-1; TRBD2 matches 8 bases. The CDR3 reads CASSSQTSAIPNNEQFF. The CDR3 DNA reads TGTGCCAGCAGTTCACAGACTAGCGCAATTCCCAACAATGAGCAGTTCTTC.